These T cell receptor beta chains were read from a single sample in a study of T-cell reconstitution after alpha-beta-depleted transplantation in children. TCRdb recomputed calls from the PCR reads with MiXCR, one row per CDR3 protein. The sample lists 500,000 to 650,000 distinct CDR3 sequences; over 10% were seen once. The material was PBMCs, mostly from graft donor cells, obtained 360 days after TCRalphabeta/CD19-depleted stem cell transplant. The source is a male patient between 5 and 17 years old who had a stem cell transplant for acute myeloid leukemia, so the T cells may come from the graft donor. The CDR3 runs from the conserved cysteine through the conserved F or W. D genes are given only for firm matches. Part of the rows lack a size; the others show once, few, many or a class for expanded clones.

j_gene: TRBJ2-3; d_gene: -; v_gene: TRBV20-1; abundance: many; CDR3aa: CSASPHPGTSLTDTQYF; CDR3nt: TGCAGTGCTAGTCCCCACCCCGGGACTTCCCTCACAGATACGCAGTATTTT
j_gene: TRBJ1-5; d_gene: -; v_gene: TRBV24-1; abundance: -; CDR3aa: CATSAATNQPQHF; CDR3nt: TGTGCCACCAGTGCAGCGACCAATCAGCCCCAGCATTTT
j_gene: TRBJ1-1; d_gene: -; v_gene: TRBV7-8; abundance: -; CDR3aa: CASSLVGVGMNTEAFF; CDR3nt: TGTGCCAGCAGCTTAGTCGGAGTGGGGATGAACACTGAAGCTTTCTTT
j_gene: TRBJ2-7; d_gene: TRBD2; v_gene: TRBV7-2; abundance: -; CDR3aa: CASSSGLAGPKF; CDR3nt: TGTGCCAGCAGCTCGGGACTAGCGGGACCAAAATTC
j_gene: TRBJ1-2; d_gene: -; v_gene: TRBV20-1; abundance: few; CDR3aa: CSALDSSSNYGYTF; CDR3nt: TGCAGTGCTTTAGACAGCTCTTCTAACTATGGCTACACCTTC
j_gene: TRBJ2-5; d_gene: -; v_gene: TRBV6-2/TRBV6-3; abundance: many; CDR3aa: CASSYLRLQETQYF; CDR3nt: TGTGCCAGCAGTTACCTGCGACTTCAAGAGACCCAGTACTTC
j_gene: TRBJ2-1; d_gene: -; v_gene: TRBV7-3; abundance: -; CDR3aa: CASSSAGQFPHNEQFF; CDR3nt: TGTGCCAGCAGCTCGGCGGGGCAGTTCCCCCACAATGAGCAGTTCTTC
j_gene: TRBJ2-3; d_gene: -; v_gene: TRBV3-1; abundance: many; CDR3aa: CASSQDMGSGTDTQYF; CDR3nt: TGTGCCAGCAGCCAAGATATGGGTTCCGGCACAGATACGCAGTATTTT
j_gene: TRBJ2-2; d_gene: -; v_gene: TRBV7-2; abundance: many; CDR3aa: CASSLGELPWDTGELFF; CDR3nt: TGTGCCAGCAGCTTAGGGGAGCTACCTTGGGACACCGGGGAGCTGTTTTTT
j_gene: TRBJ2-3; d_gene: -; v_gene: TRBV29-1; abundance: few; CDR3aa: CSLWTDTDTQYF; CDR3nt: TGCAGCCTTTGGACAGACACAGATACGCAGTATTTT
j_gene: TRBJ2-1; d_gene: TRBD2; v_gene: TRBV14; abundance: few; CDR3aa: CASSEGLAARGGDEQFF; CDR3nt: TGTGCCAGCAGCGAAGGACTAGCGGCCAGGGGGGGCGATGAGCAGTTCTTC
j_gene: TRBJ2-5; d_gene: -; v_gene: TRBV28; abundance: -; CDR3aa: CASIRRPSEEETQYF; CDR3nt: TGTGCCAGTATCAGGCGCCCTAGCGAGGAAGAGACCCAGTACTTC
j_gene: TRBJ1-1; d_gene: -; v_gene: TRBV29-1; abundance: few; CDR3aa: CSVENGGLRTEAFF; CDR3nt: TGCAGCGTTGAAAATGGGGGGCTAAGGACTGAAGCTTTCTTT